This is a list of T cell receptor beta chains from one sample in a study of T-cell reconstitution after alpha-beta-depleted transplantation in children. TCRdb used MiXCR to reprocess the PCR reads, holding one entry per CDR3 protein. The table lists 500,000 to 650,000 distinct CDR3 sequences, 10% to 15% of them singletons. The specimen comprised PBMCs, mostly from graft donor cells, sampled 360 days after TCRalphabeta/CD19-depleted stem cell transplant. Receptors originate from a male patient younger than 18 who had a stem cell transplant for acute myeloid leukemia, so the T cells may come from the graft donor. CDR3s include the opening cysteine and the closing phenylalanine or tryptophan. A D gene is named only where the DNA matches it firmly. Some rows have no size entry. The others give once, few or many, or a class for an expanded clone.

CASSLLREHNEQFF | TGTGCCAGCAGCCTCCTGCGGGAGCACAATGAGCAGTTCTTC | TRBJ2-1 | many | TRBD2 | TRBV7-9
CASSYQGLAGQNTGELFF | TGTGCCAGCAGTTACCAAGGACTAGCGGGCCAAAACACCGGGGAGCTGTTTTTT | TRBJ2-2 | - | TRBD2 | TRBV6-5
CASSLDSPHIVSYEQYF | TGTGCCAGCAGCTTAGATAGTCCCCACATTGTTTCCTACGAGCAGTACTTC | TRBJ2-7 | once | - | TRBV11-2
CASSLSGEETQYF | TGTGCCAGCAGTTTATCAGGGGAAGAGACCCAGTACTTC | TRBJ2-5 | many | - | TRBV27
CASSYLSTAYNEQFF | TGTGCCAGCAGTTACCTTTCGACCGCGTACAATGAGCAGTTCTTC | TRBJ2-1 | few | - | TRBV28
CSARSDRARLAGGFNEQFF | TGCAGTGCTAGATCGGACCGAGCGAGACTAGCGGGAGGGTTCAATGAGCAGTTCTTC | TRBJ2-1 | - | TRBD2 | TRBV20-1
CASSRGLAGINEQFF | TGTGCCAGCAGCAGAGGACTAGCGGGAATCAATGAGCAGTTCTTC | TRBJ2-1 | few | TRBD2 | TRBV12-3/TRBV12-4
CASSPGLAGGFELYF | TGTGCCAGCAGCCCCGGACTAGCGGGAGGTTTCGAGCTGTACTTC | TRBJ2-7 | - | TRBD2 | TRBV7-9
CSQGPISSYEQYF | TGCAGCCAAGGACCGATAAGCTCCTACGAGCAGTACTTC | TRBJ2-7 | few | - | TRBV20-1
CASSTDENSYNEQFF | TGTGCCAGCAGCACGGATGAAAACTCCTACAATGAGCAGTTCTTC | TRBJ2-1 | few | - | TRBV12-3/TRBV12-4
CAISESGIGVLTF | TGTGCCATCAGTGAGTCAGGGATCGGCGTCCTGACTTTC | TRBJ2-6 | many | - | TRBV10-3
CASSPQGRPNQETQYF | TGTGCCAGCAGCCCGCAGGGCCGACCGAACCAAGAGACCCAGTACTTC | TRBJ2-5 | - | - | TRBV5-5
CASSRGTPTSGNTIYF | TGTGCCAGCAGCCGAGGGACCCCTACGTCCGGAAACACCATATATTTT | TRBJ1-3 | few | - | TRBV7-2
CASSPISGSPNEQFF | TGCGCCAGCAGCCCCATCAGTGGGTCCCCGAATGAGCAGTTCTTC | TRBJ2-1 | few | - | TRBV5-1
CASSALGAGLQETQYF | TGTGCCAGCAGTGCGTTAGGGGCGGGCCTACAAGAGACCCAGTACTTC | TRBJ2-5 | - | - | TRBV2
CASAGTAGGSYEQYF | TGTGCCAGTGCGGGGACAGCGGGAGGGTCCTACGAGCAGTACTTC | TRBJ2-7 | few | TRBD2 | TRBV25-1
CASRHAGWALNSPLHF | TGTGCCAGCAGACACGCAGGCTGGGCCCTGAATTCACCCCTCCACTTT | TRBJ1-6 | - | - | TRBV6-1
CASSYFKLAGDTETQYF | TGTGCCAGCAGTTACTTTAAGCTAGCGGGAGACACAGAAACGCAGTATTTT | TRBJ2-3 | - | TRBD2 | TRBV6-5
CASSFRDRGVINEQFF | TGTGCCAGCAGTTTCCGGGACAGGGGGGTTATCAATGAGCAGTTCTTC | TRBJ2-1 | few | TRBD1 | TRBV28
CASSLQNPGTISGANVLTF | TGCGCCAGCAGCCTGCAAAACCCCGGGACAATCTCTGGGGCCAACGTCCTGACTTTC | TRBJ2-6 | - | - | TRBV5-1
CATRGTGGTQPQHF | TGTGCCACCAGAGGGACAGGGGGAACCCAGCCCCAGCATTTT | TRBJ1-5 | - | TRBD1 | TRBV15
CSAGDRVYGYTF | TGCAGTGCTGGGGACAGGGTCTATGGCTACACCTTC | TRBJ1-2 | few | TRBD1 | TRBV20-1
CAGSGRNEQFF | TGTGCCGGTAGCGGGAGAAATGAGCAGTTCTTC | TRBJ2-1 | few | TRBD2 | TRBV7-9
CASSLRLADSSYEQYF | TGTGCCAGCAGCTTACGACTAGCGGACTCCTCCTACGAGCAGTACTTC | TRBJ2-7 | many | TRBD2 | TRBV13
CASSHIGVNYGYTF | TGTGCCAGTAGCCACATTGGAGTAAACTATGGCTACACCTTC | TRBJ1-2 | many | - | TRBV19
CASSLEPQTSGPLNEQFF | TGCGCCAGCAGCTTGGAGCCCCAAACTAGCGGCCCACTCAATGAGCAGTTCTTC | TRBJ2-1 | - | TRBD2 | TRBV5-1
CSAGLAQSSYNEQFF | TGCAGTGCTGGACTAGCGCAGAGCTCCTACAATGAGCAGTTCTTC | TRBJ2-1 | few | TRBD2 | TRBV20-1
CSARDGTGGDEQYF | TGCAGTGCTAGAGATGGGACGGGAGGGGACGAGCAGTACTTC | TRBJ2-7 | - | TRBD2 | TRBV20-1
CASSRGERNTGELFF | TGTGCCAGCAGCCGAGGGGAGCGGAACACCGGGGAGCTGTTTTTT | TRBJ2-2 | - | - | TRBV7-9
CASSYSGTGEVGELFF | TGTGCCAGCAGTTACTCGGGGACAGGGGAGGTCGGGGAGCTGTTTTTT | TRBJ2-2 | few | TRBD1 | TRBV6-5
CASSESGGSPSYEQYF | TGTGCCAGCAGTGAGTCTGGCGGGTCCCCTTCCTACGAGCAGTACTTC | TRBJ2-7 | few | - | TRBV6-4
CASSLRPNNEQFF | TGTGCCAGCAGCTTAAGGCCTAACAATGAGCAGTTCTTC | TRBJ2-1 | few | - | TRBV7-2
CASSMDRVHNEQFF | TGTGCCAGCAGCATGGACAGGGTTCACAATGAGCAGTTCTTC | TRBJ2-1 | many | TRBD1 | TRBV7-3
CASSPPSLGEQFF | TGTGCCAGCAGCCCGCCGAGTCTTGGTGAGCAGTTCTTC | TRBJ2-1 | many | - | TRBV4-2
CSARTSIHEQYF | TGCAGCGCCCGGACTAGTATCCACGAGCAGTACTTC | TRBJ2-7 | many | TRBD2 | TRBV29-1
CASSYPTGPGYTF | TGTGCCAGCAGTTACCCGACAGGGCCCGGCTACACCTTC | TRBJ1-2 | - | TRBD1 | TRBV6-2/TRBV6-3
CAGPSGVDSGNTIYF | TGTGCCGGACCCTCCGGGGTCGACTCTGGAAACACCATATATTTT | TRBJ1-3 | - | - | TRBV12-3/TRBV12-4
CSVVGLRTTDTQYF | TGCAGCGTTGTGGGACTCCGAACCACAGATACGCAGTATTTT | TRBJ2-3 | many | - | TRBV29-1
CASSQELSGANVLTF | TGCGCCAGCAGCCAAGAACTCTCTGGGGCCAACGTCCTGACTTTC | TRBJ2-6 | - | - | TRBV4-3
CASSLMGLAGPSSYNEQFF | TGTGCCAGCAGTTTAATGGGACTAGCGGGACCAAGCTCCTACAATGAGCAGTTCTTC | TRBJ2-1 | - | TRBD2 | TRBV28
CSPPGTSGYNEQFF | TGCAGCCCTCCCGGGACTAGCGGTTACAATGAGCAGTTCTTC | TRBJ2-1 | few | TRBD2 | TRBV20-1
CASSPHPTGTGELFF | TGTGCCAGCAGCCCCCACCCCACTGGGACCGGGGAGCTGTTTTTT | TRBJ2-2 | few | - | TRBV7-9
CASSYPGQATYTGELFF | TGTGCCAGCAGCTACCCGGGACAGGCCACGTACACCGGGGAGCTGTTTTTT | TRBJ2-2 | many | TRBD1 | TRBV13
CASSQEHASYNEQFF | TGTGCCAGCAGCCAAGAACACGCCTCCTACAATGAGCAGTTCTTC | TRBJ2-1 | many | - | TRBV4-2
CASSLNTGNTDTQYF | TGTGCCAGCAGCTTAAACACAGGGAACACAGATACGCAGTATTTT | TRBJ2-3 | few | - | TRBV7-3
CASSSRPGLAYTGELFF | TGTGCCAGCAGCTCGAGACCGGGACTAGCCTACACCGGGGAGCTGTTTTTT | TRBJ2-2 | - | TRBD2 | TRBV7-2
CSANLGRLSGANVLTF | TGCAGCGCAAACCTCGGACGTTTATCTGGGGCCAACGTCCTGACTTTC | TRBJ2-6 | - | - | TRBV29-1
CASSPSGQGMRGETQYF | TGTGCCAGCAGCCCCTCGGGACAGGGTATGCGGGGAGAGACCCAGTACTTC | TRBJ2-5 | - | TRBD1 | TRBV12-3/TRBV12-4
CASSTGGRDTQYF | TGCGCCAGCAGCACCGGGGGTCGGGATACGCAGTATTTT | TRBJ2-3 | few | - | TRBV5-1
CSVEDIGGQGAPGANVLTF | TGCAGCGTTGAAGATATAGGGGGACAGGGGGCCCCTGGGGCCAACGTCCTGACTTTC | TRBJ2-6 | few | TRBD1 | TRBV29-1
CSVEIANVPYEQYF | TGCAGCGTGGAAATAGCCAATGTTCCCTACGAGCAGTACTTC | TRBJ2-7 | medium-sized | - | TRBV29-1
CASSPQLAGAGNTQYF | TGTGCCAGCTCACCACAACTAGCGGGAGCGGGAAATACGCAGTATTTT | TRBJ2-3 | - | TRBD2 | TRBV18
CASSQDLDFSGNTIYF | TGCGCCAGCAGCCAAGATCTTGACTTCTCTGGAAACACCATATATTTT | TRBJ1-3 | many | - | TRBV4-3
CASSWGGGYNQPQHF | TGTGCCAGCAGTTGGGGGGGAGGGTACAATCAGCCCCAGCATTTT | TRBJ1-5 | few | - | TRBV6-2/TRBV6-3
CSASLQPLWRETQYF | TGCAGTGCTAGTCTGCAGCCTCTATGGAGGGAGACCCAGTACTTC | TRBJ2-5 | many | - | TRBV20-1